This passage covers 16 T cell receptor beta chains from one sample sequenced in a study of blood T cell repertoires in COVID-19 (dated by TCRdb to the early 2020s). The method behind the library was the immunoSEQ multiplex PCR assay. What TCRdb holds here is the immuneACCESS table cut down to in-frame rearrangements. Part of the clones is not present; checked against another copy, under half of the missing clones reflect an unresolved V gene, and the others are unexplained. In all, the sample holds roughly 250,000 clones, and around four fifths of those were seen once. 3.6% of the sample is held by the ten biggest clonotypes. The sequenced sample was PBMCs or T cells enriched from blood (not recorded which). These receptors were obtained from a woman between 40 and 50 years old who had been exposed to COVID-19.

This clone occurred a few times. The V and J genes are TRBV15 and TRBJ1-1; 8 bases line up with TRBD1. There are 13 residues in the CDR3. Germline CDR1 LNHNV, CDR2 YYDKDF (reference sequence). V was clipped by 6 bases and J by 3 bases; unmatched bases: 3. The CDR3 nucleotides read TGTGCCACCAGTGAGACAGGGGACACTGAAGCTTTCTTT. The encoded protein is CATSETGDTEAFF. Full variable domain (missing parts from reference TRBV15 and TRBJ1-1): DAMVIQNPRYQVTQFGKPVTLSCSQTLNHNVMYWYQQKSSQAPKLLFHYYDKDFNNEADTPDNFQSRRPNTSFCFLDIRSPGLGDTAMYLCATSETGDTEAFFGQGTRLTVV.

V usage is TRBV4-1 and J usage is TRBJ1-4; D is uncertain. The CDR3 spans 17 residues. Germline-derived CDR1 and CDR2 are MGHRA and YSYEKL. V lost 0 bases to trimming and J lost 0 bases, with 11 bases between them. The CDR3 nucleotides are TGCGCCAGCAGCCAAGATCAACAGTCTGCAACTAATGAAAAACTGTTTTTT. Encoded protein: CASSQDQQSATNEKLFF.

CDR3 sequence: CASSTISPSEIAKNIQYF. CDR3 DNA sequence: TGTGCCAGCAGTACTATATCGCCTAGCGAGATAGCCAAAAACATTCAGTACTTC. V gene TRBV28 combines with J gene TRBJ2-4, with D possibly TRBD2 on 6 matching bases. Between the trimmed V and J ends, which lost 5 bases and 0 bases, there was a span of 20 bases. This CDR3 spans 18 amino acids. Germline assignment: CDR1 MDHEN and CDR2 SYDVKM.

The chain employs TRBV5-6 and TRBJ2-3; D remains unclear. The CDR3 is 12 residues long. The germline V gene has CDR1 SGHDT and CDR2 YYEEEE. V was cut by 1 base and J by 4 bases, with 4 bases left in between. The CDR3 region has the DNA TGTGCCAGCAGCTTGAACTCAGATACGCAGTATTTT. Its translation: CASSLNSDTQYF.

This chain joins TRBV10-3 and TRBJ2-3, with D perhaps matching TRBD1 (5 bases). The CDR3 runs 15 residues. Trimming stripped 3 bases from V and 8 bases from J, with 18 bases between. CDR1 and CDR2 (germline): ENHRY, SYGVKD. DNA of the CDR3: TGTGCCATCAGTGACCTGAACCCCCAGGGTTCTACGCAGTATTTT. Protein product: CAISDLNPQGSTQYF.

The rearrangement uses TRBV18 and TRBJ2-1; a possible D gene is TRBD2 (7 bases). From germline, CDR1 is KGHSH and CDR2 LQKENI. V lost 2 bases and J 2 bases, leaving 10 bases between the germline ends. The CDR3 has 15 amino acids. The CDR3 nucleotides are TGTGCCAGCTCACCAGACGGGGGGCCCTACAATGAGCAGTTCTTC. It is translated as CASSPDGGPYNEQFF.

The chain recombines TRBV28 with TRBJ2-7, with D tentatively TRBD1 (6 bases). CDR1 and CDR2 (germline): MDHEN, SYDVKM. V was cut by 5 bases and J by 4 bases, with 18 bases left in between. The CDR3 loop spans 15 amino acids. The CDR3, as DNA: TGTGCCAGCAGTGAAACCGGGACACGGAGTTACGAGCAGTACTTC. Translating gives CASSETGTRSYEQYF.

The rearrangement joins TRBV28 to TRBJ1-2; D perhaps matches TRBD1 (6 bases). This CDR3 contains 13 residues. Germline V CDR1 and CDR2: MDHEN, SYDVKM. The V gene lost 4 bases and the J gene lost 3 bases, with 9 bases spanning the gap. In DNA, the CDR3 is TGTGCCAGCAGTTCTTGGACAGACTATGGCTACACCTTC. Translation gives CASSSWTDYGYTF.

This clone was detected a few times. The V and J genes are TRBV5-1 and TRBJ2-7; 11 bases map to TRBD1. The V and J ends lost 0 bases and 5 bases, in that order; junction bases with no gene match: 4. This CDR3 has 15 amino acids. Germline V CDR1 and CDR2: SGHRS, YFSETQ. CDR3 loop: CASSLGTGGENEQYF. The CDR3 DNA sequence: TGCGCCAGCAGCTTGGGGACAGGGGGCGAGAACGAGCAGTACTTC.

The chain has TRBV7-8 and TRBJ2-7, with D unresolved. The germline V and J ends were trimmed by 1 base and 6 bases, with 13 bases remaining between them. Germline CDR1 reads SGHVS; CDR2 reads FQNEAQ. This CDR3 is 14 amino acids long. The CDR3 protein is CASSLERLVGEQYF. The CDR3 DNA follows: TGTGCCAGCAGCTTAGAACGCCTAGTGGGCGAGCAGTACTTC.

The DNA of the CDR3 is TGTGCCAGCCTCGAATCGGAGGCTATCACAGATACGCAGTATTTT. Translation: CASLESEAITDTQYF. The chain combines TRBV2 with TRBJ2-3; weak D call: TRBD2 (5 bases). Germline lookup yields CDR1 SNHLY and CDR2 FYNNEI. The CDR3 has 15 amino acids. Trimming took off 8 bases at V and 2 bases at J, with 17 bases between the two ends.

There are a few counts of this clone. J is TRBJ1-2 and V is TRBV7-8, with 9 bases fitting TRBD1. The CDR3 runs 14 residues. Germline V gives CDR1 SGHVS, CDR2 FQNEAQ. V shed 5 bases, J shed 4 bases, and the junction held 5 bases outside the gene matches. For the CDR3, the DNA is TGTGCCAGCAGCGGGGGGACAGGGTCCTATGGCTACACCTTC. Translating gives CASSGGTGSYGYTF.

The V gene is TRBV4-1, the J gene TRBJ2-5; 11 bases match TRBD2. After removal of 1 base from V and 2 bases from J, the junction contained 3 bases not matched to a gene. The germline CDR1 and CDR2 sequences are MGHRA and YSYEKL. This CDR3 is 16 amino acids long. CDR3 loop: CASSQGPSGGQETQYF. CDR3 coding DNA: TGCGCCAGCAGCCAAGGCCCTAGCGGGGGGCAAGAGACCCAGTACTTC.

In DNA, the CDR3 is TGTGCCAGCAGCATGGGACAGGGAAACACCATATATTTT. Translating it yields CASSMGQGNTIYF. The V and J genes are TRBV9 and TRBJ1-3; the match to TRBD1 covers 7 bases. This CDR3 contains 13 residues. CDR1 SGDLS and CDR2 YYNGEE come from the germline V gene. V was pared by 4 bases and J by 4 bases, with 2 bases of the junction left unmatched.

The J gene is TRBJ1-5, the V gene TRBV2, with D perhaps TRBD1 (6 bases). Trimming cost V 5 bases and J 1 base, with 12 bases left between them. Germline V gene sequence: CDR1 SNHLY, CDR2 FYNNEI. This CDR3 region has 15 residues. This CDR3 is CASSPGTPSNQPQHF. The CDR3 coding sequence is TGTGCCAGCAGTCCGGGGACACCAAGCAATCAGCCCCAGCATTTT.

A single count supports this clone. Other nucleotide sequences in the sample specify the same CDR3. The CDR3 nucleotides are TGCAGTGCAACTTCCTACAATGAGCAGTTCTTC. This gives the protein CSATSYNEQFF. The chain joins TRBV20-1 to TRBJ2-1; D ambiguous. CDR1 is DFQATT and CDR2 is SNEGSKA in the germline V gene (reference sequence). There are 11 residues in the CDR3. Trimming stripped 6 bases from V and 1 base from J, with 4 bases between.